This TCR beta chain was recovered during a study of T-cell reconstitution after alpha-beta-depleted transplantation in children. Trimming shortened V by 7 bases and J by 4 bases, and 19 bases separated the two germline ends. There are 15 residues in the CDR3. Germline V gene lookup returns CDR1 MNHEY and CDR2 SMNVEV (reference sequence). Study results and limitations: Surviving recipient T cells and thymic progenitors accounted for the high day-60 TCRbeta diversity observed in some patients. Reported findings indicate that, about two months after transplant, alpha-beta T cells came from several hundred expanded clones, which were derived from non-depleted graft cells. T-cell counts and diversity were attributed mostly to newly produced T cells one year after transplant.

Unique molecular identifiers were built into the TCRbeta library. TCRdb re-derived calls from the PCR reads in MiXCR, one entry per CDR3 protein. The data hold approximately 1,000,000 distinct CDR3 sequences, with about 29% observed a single time. A note on this clonotype: The antigen is undetermined.

The chain carries TRBV27 and TRBJ2-5; D call uncertain. The receptor comes from a boy younger than two who had a stem cell transplant for SCID, so the T cells may come from the graft donor. The input for sequencing was PBMCs, mostly from graft donor cells, taken 360 days after TCRalphabeta/CD19-depleted stem cell transplant. The chain's CDR3 is CASTKTGSLGETQYF. The CDR3 nucleotides are TGTGCCAGCACCAAAACCGGATCACTCGGAGAGACCCAGTACTTC.